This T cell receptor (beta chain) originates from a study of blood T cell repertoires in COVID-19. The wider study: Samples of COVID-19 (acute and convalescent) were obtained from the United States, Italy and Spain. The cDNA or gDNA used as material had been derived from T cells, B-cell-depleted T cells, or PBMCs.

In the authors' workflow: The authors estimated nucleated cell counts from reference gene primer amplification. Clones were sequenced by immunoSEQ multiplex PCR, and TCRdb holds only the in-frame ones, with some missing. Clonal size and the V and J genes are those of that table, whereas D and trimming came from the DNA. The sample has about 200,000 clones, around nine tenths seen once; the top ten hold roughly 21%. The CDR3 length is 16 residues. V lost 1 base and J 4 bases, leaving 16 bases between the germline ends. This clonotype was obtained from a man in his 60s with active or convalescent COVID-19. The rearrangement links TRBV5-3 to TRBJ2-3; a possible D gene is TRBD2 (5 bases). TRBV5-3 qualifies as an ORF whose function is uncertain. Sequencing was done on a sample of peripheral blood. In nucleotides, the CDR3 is TGTGCCAGAAGCTTGAGAAGGCTAGAGGGTCCAGATACGCAGTATTTT. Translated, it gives CARSLRRLEGPDTQYF.